What follows are 25 T cell receptor beta chains derived from one specimen sequenced in a study of T cells in Graves' hyperthyroidism and ophthalmopathy. TCR beta CDR3 region amplification was performed from RNA transcripts. A first-round RT-PCR of the TCR CDR3 used the HTBI primer set. TCRdb used MiXCR to reprocess the multiplex PCR reads, holding one entry per CDR3 protein. The table records some 560,000 distinct CDR3 sequences, less than 20% of them present only once. The sample consisted of blood. These receptors came from a woman in her 30s with Graves' hyperthyroidism.

At least ten counts were recorded for this clonotype. The rearrangement uses TRBV5-1 and TRBJ1-6; 8 positions agree with TRBD1. Germline lookup yields CDR1 SGHRS and CDR2 YFSETQ. The CDR3 runs 14 residues. With V trimmed by 0 bases and J by 7 bases, 0 bases remained unmatched. The CDR3 bases are TGCGCCAGCAGCTTGGGACAGGGGAATTCACCCCTCCACTTT. Protein sequence: CASSLGQGNSPLHF.

This clonotype was counted a few times. V is TRBV6-1 and J is TRBJ1-5; the D gene is possibly TRBD1 (5 bases). Germline V gene data show CDR1 as MNHNS and CDR2 as SASEGT. The CDR3 sequence is 12 residues long. V gave up 0 bases and J gave up 11 bases, with 8 bases separating them. This chain's CDR3 is CASSEAGPSQHF. The CDR3 nucleotides are TGTGCCAGCAGTGAAGCGGGGCCGTCCCAGCATTTT.

This clonotype is a singleton in its sample. The chain couples TRBV7-2 to TRBJ2-1; 11 bases align to TRBD2. Trimming took 1 base from V and 8 from J; bases not matched to a gene: 16. The CDR3 consists of 19 residues. The V gene's germline CDR1 is SGHTA and CDR2 FQGNSA. The DNA for the CDR3 is TGTGCCAGCAGCTTAGGGATAGCGGGAGGGCCTTCGGTCAGCTATGAGCAGTTCTTC. It is translated as CASSLGIAGGPSVSYEQFF.

This clonotype was seen ten or more times. This chain joins TRBV3-1 and TRBJ1-1; D call uncertain. Germline loops: CDR1 LGHDT, CDR2 YNNKEL (reference sequence). The germline V and J ends were trimmed by 7 bases and 1 base, with 7 bases remaining between them. The CDR3 consists of 12 residues. The CDR3 region has the DNA TGTGCCAGCACCCGAGGGAACACTGAAGCTTTCTTT. Encoded protein: CASTRGNTEAFF. Full variable domain (rest looked up from reference TRBV3-1 and TRBJ1-1): DTAVSQTPKYLVTQMGNDKSIKCEQNLGHDTMYWYKQDSKKFLKIMFSYNNKELIINETVPNRFSPKSPDKAHLNLHINSLELGDSAVYFCASTRGNTEAFFGQGTRLTVV.

This clonotype showed up many times. V usage is TRBV20-1 and J usage is TRBJ1-5; 7 nucleotides match TRBD1. Trimming took 3 bases from V and 4 from J; bases not matched to a gene: 6. CDR3 length equals 14 residues. CDR1 is DFQATT, CDR2 SNEGSKA, per germline (reference sequence). Written as DNA, the CDR3 is TGCAGTGCTAGTCTGTCAGGGGGTAATCAGCCCCAGCATTTT. This sequence encodes CSASLSGGNQPQHF.

This clonotype was picked up many times. This chain links TRBV20-1 with TRBJ2-7, with 10 bases fitting TRBD1. V trimming: 5 bases; J trimming: 5 bases; junction bases outside the gene matches: 24. The CDR3 length is 19 residues. Germline V gene data show CDR1 as DFQATT and CDR2 as SNEGSKA (reference sequence). CDR3 residues: CSAGSGGTSDRGAFDEQYF. CDR3 nucleotide sequence: TGCAGTGCTGGGTCCGGGGGCACATCGGACAGGGGGGCATTTGACGAGCAGTACTTC.

This clonotype was found many times. The genes are TRBV6-2 or TRBV6-3 and TRBJ2-7; a possible D gene is TRBD2 (6 bases). This CDR3 contains 15 residues. Germline loops: CDR1 MNHEY, CDR2 SVGEGT. V lost 5 bases to trimming and J lost 6 bases, with 20 bases between them. This chain's CDR3 is CASSAQTRIQREQYF. In DNA form, the CDR3 reads TGTGCCAGCAGTGCCCAGACTAGAATTCAGCGCGAGCAGTACTTC.

This clonotype came up many times. V usage is TRBV6-2 or TRBV6-3 and J usage is TRBJ2-2; 9 bases map to TRBD2. The V gene's germline CDR1 is MNHEY and CDR2 SVGEGT. Losses at the gene ends were 0 bases for V and 4 bases for J; bases not matched to a gene: 3. This CDR3 spans 16 amino acids. CDR3 sequence (DNA): TGTGCCAGCAGTTACTCTAGCGGGAGACTCACCGGGGAGCTGTTTTTT. It specifies CASSYSSGRLTGELFF.

There are many counts of this clonotype. The rearrangement joins TRBV2 to TRBJ1-2; no definite D call. Germline V gene data show CDR1 as SNHLY and CDR2 as FYNNEI. V was cut by 4 bases and J by 5 bases, with 8 bases left in between. The length of the CDR3 is 12 residues. The CDR3 region has the DNA TGTGCCAGCAGTGTTGCAGGTTATGGCTACACCTTC. This translates into CASSVAGYGYTF.

This clonotype was seen only once. The genes are TRBV3-1 and TRBJ2-5; 8 nucleotides agree with TRBD1. V lost 0 bases to trimming and J lost 4 bases; unmatched junction nucleotides: 13. CDR1 and CDR2 (germline): LGHDT, YNNKEL (reference sequence). This CDR3 is 18 amino acids long. The CDR3 loop reads CASSQEQGGPPYLETQYF. CDR3 coding DNA: TGTGCCAGCAGCCAAGAACAGGGGGGACCGCCCTACCTAGAGACCCAGTACTTC.

This clonotype has a handful of counts. V gene TRBV5-8 combines with J gene TRBJ1-2; D call uncertain. The ends were cut back, 4 bases at V and 5 bases at J, with 9 bases in the middle. Germline V gene lookup returns CDR1 SGHTS and CDR2 YDEGEE. The length of the CDR3 is 12 residues. The CDR3 sequence is CASSTGLYGYTF. CDR3 DNA sequence: TGTGCCAGCAGCACGGGCCTGTATGGCTACACCTTC.

In its sample, this clonotype was seen many times. The chain uses TRBV6-2 or TRBV6-3 and TRBJ2-7, with 9 bases lining up with TRBD2. V shed 10 bases and J 2 bases; nucleotides not matched to a gene: 9. Germline CDR1 MNHEY, CDR2 SVGEGT. The CDR3 sequence is 14 residues long. The CDR3 region is CAIKEASGAYEQYF. CDR3 sequence (DNA): TGTGCCATAAAGGAGGCTAGCGGGGCCTACGAGCAGTACTTC.

This chain connects TRBV11-2 to TRBJ2-7; D may be TRBD2 (5 bases). The CDR3 consists of 15 residues. Per the germline V gene, CDR1 is SGHAT and CDR2 is FQNNGV. V was trimmed by 1 base and J by 0 bases, leaving 10 bases between them. The CDR3 here is CASSLGPGVSYEQYF. The CDR3 bases are TGTGCCAGCAGCTTAGGCCCCGGGGTCTCCTACGAGCAGTACTTC.

On this clonotype itself: Possible read error: a much larger clone is one base away. CDR3 in amino acids: CASSQQGFDQFF. CDR3 nucleotide sequence: TGTGCCAGCAGTCAACAGGGGTTTGATCAGTTCTTC. J is TRBJ2-1 and V is TRBV27; 7 bases agree with TRBD1. There are 12 residues in the CDR3. CDR1 MNHEY and CDR2 SMNVEV come from the germline V gene (reference sequence). V dropped 5 bases and J dropped 13; count of bases not matched to a gene: 8.

This clonotype was counted only a few times. The V and J genes are TRBV7-9 and TRBJ2-6; 12 bases agree with TRBD2. Germline CDR1 reads SEHNR; CDR2 reads FQNEAQ (reference sequence). CDR3 length: 17 residues. V gave up 5 bases and J gave up 0 bases; unmatched junction bases: 2. The CDR3 bases are TGTGCCAGCAGCCCGACTAGCGGGAGCTCTGGGGCCAACGTCCTGACTTTC. Protein product: CASSPTSGSSGANVLTF.

This clonotype was counted many times. The J gene is TRBJ2-7, the V gene TRBV18, with a possible D match to TRBD2 (6 bases). Germline CDR1 and CDR2: KGHSH and LQKENI. Trimming took off 0 bases at V and 0 bases at J, with 12 bases between the two ends. The length of the CDR3 is 16 residues. CDR3 residues: CASSPPLDGSSYEQYF. CDR3 coding DNA: TGTGCCAGCTCACCACCTCTGGACGGGAGCTCCTACGAGCAGTACTTC.

This clonotype has a handful of counts. The chain uses TRBV5-4 and TRBJ1-1, with D perhaps matching TRBD1 (5 bases). Looked up from germline, CDR1 is SGHNT and CDR2 is YYREEE (reference sequence). The CDR3 is made up of 13 amino acids. V lost 0 bases and J lost 10, with 13 bases in between. The CDR3 spells CASSLGGRVAAFF. The CDR3 DNA reads TGTGCCAGCAGCTTGGGGGGCAGGGTGGCAGCTTTCTTT.

Only a few counts were recorded for this clonotype. The genes are TRBV5-6 and TRBJ1-4, with D unresolved. The CDR3 contains 14 residues. Germline V gene sequence: CDR1 SGHDT, CDR2 YYEEEE. V was trimmed by 4 bases and J by 8 bases, leaving 15 bases between them. The CDR3: CASSPDGAQEKLFF. CDR3 coding DNA: TGTGCCAGCAGCCCCGATGGAGCCCAGGAAAAACTGTTTTTT.

The CDR3 reads CASSQEKTGTGGNQPQHF. Here the CDR3 DNA reads TGCGCCAGCAGCCAGGAAAAGACCGGGACAGGGGGCAATCAGCCCCAGCATTTT. The V call is TRBV4-1, the J call TRBJ1-5, with 10 bases fitting TRBD1. Per the germline V gene, CDR1 is MGHRA and CDR2 is YSYEKL. V lost 3 bases to trimming and J lost 2 bases; unmatched junction nucleotides: 10. The CDR3 loop spans 18 amino acids.

This clonotype was recorded many times. The rearrangement links TRBV7-9 to TRBJ2-1; D is ambiguous. CDR3 length equals 15 residues. Germline-derived CDR1 and CDR2 are SEHNR and FQNEAQ (reference sequence). Trimming cost V 1 base and J 2 bases, with 9 bases left between them. Written as DNA, the CDR3 is TGTGCCAGCAGCTTAGGGCAGACTGCCTACAATGAGCAGTTCTTC. Translation gives CASSLGQTAYNEQFF. The variable domain in full, with the rest retrieved from reference TRBV7-9 and TRBJ2-1, is DTGVSQNPRHKITKRGQNVTFRCDPISEHNRLYWYRQTLGQGPEFLTYFQNEAQLEKSRLLSDRFSAERPKGSFSTLEIQRTEQGDSAMYLCASSLGQTAYNEQFFGPGTRLTVL.

This clonotype has just a few counts. This chain joins TRBV10-3 and TRBJ1-1; the match to TRBD1 covers 7 bases. V lost 4 bases and J lost 4; bases outside the gene matches: 9. This CDR3 spans 15 amino acids. Germline-derived CDR1 and CDR2 are ENHRY and SYGVKD. DNA of the CDR3: TGTGCCATCAGTGGGATGAGGGGGCGCCTCACTGAAGCTTTCTTT. This encodes CAISGMRGRLTEAFF.

Points on this clonotype: A much more abundant neighbour one base away suggests this may be a read error. The missing conserved phenylalanine or tryptophan at the end of this CDR3 makes a read error likely. V gene TRBV20-1 combines with J gene TRBJ1-2; possible D gene TRBD1, 5 bases. Germline V CDR1 and CDR2: DFQATT, SNEGSKA (reference sequence). Trimming left V 4 bases short and J 4 bases short, with 19 bases between. This CDR3 has 15 amino acids. CDR3: CSANLVGGEGYGYTL. The CDR3 DNA is TGCAGTGCTAACCTAGTTGGGGGGGAGGGCTATGGCTACACCCTC.

This clonotype occurred many times. The J gene is TRBJ2-3, the V gene TRBV29-1, with D perhaps given as TRBD1 or TRBD2 (6 bases each). In germline, CDR1 is SQVTM, CDR2 ANQGSEA. The CDR3 totals 16 residues. Trimming left V 4 bases short and J 2 bases short, with 19 bases between. CDR3 in amino acids: CSVGGGSSRNTDTQYF. The CDR3 coding sequence is TGCAGCGTTGGAGGGGGGTCTAGCAGAAACACAGATACGCAGTATTTT.

This clonotype was detected ten times or more. The rearrangement joins TRBV2 to TRBJ2-1; 8 bases are a match to TRBD2. Germline assignment: CDR1 SNHLY and CDR2 FYNNEI. The ends lost 7 bases at V and 4 bases at J; junction bases unmatched: 9. The CDR3 extends over 15 amino acids. CDR3 sequence: CASKVGRASYNEQFF. As DNA, the CDR3 is TGTGCCAGCAAGGTCGGGAGGGCCTCTTACAATGAGCAGTTCTTC.

This CDR3 reads CASSLGTAREQYF. The CDR3 coding sequence is TGTGCCAGCAGCTTAGGGACTGCCAGAGAGCAGTACTTC. The J gene is TRBJ2-7, the V gene TRBV7-9, with TRBD2 as a possible D gene (5 bases). The V gene lost 1 base and the J gene lost 7 bases, with 11 bases spanning the gap. The CDR3 has 13 residues. Germline loops: CDR1 SEHNR, CDR2 FQNEAQ (reference sequence).